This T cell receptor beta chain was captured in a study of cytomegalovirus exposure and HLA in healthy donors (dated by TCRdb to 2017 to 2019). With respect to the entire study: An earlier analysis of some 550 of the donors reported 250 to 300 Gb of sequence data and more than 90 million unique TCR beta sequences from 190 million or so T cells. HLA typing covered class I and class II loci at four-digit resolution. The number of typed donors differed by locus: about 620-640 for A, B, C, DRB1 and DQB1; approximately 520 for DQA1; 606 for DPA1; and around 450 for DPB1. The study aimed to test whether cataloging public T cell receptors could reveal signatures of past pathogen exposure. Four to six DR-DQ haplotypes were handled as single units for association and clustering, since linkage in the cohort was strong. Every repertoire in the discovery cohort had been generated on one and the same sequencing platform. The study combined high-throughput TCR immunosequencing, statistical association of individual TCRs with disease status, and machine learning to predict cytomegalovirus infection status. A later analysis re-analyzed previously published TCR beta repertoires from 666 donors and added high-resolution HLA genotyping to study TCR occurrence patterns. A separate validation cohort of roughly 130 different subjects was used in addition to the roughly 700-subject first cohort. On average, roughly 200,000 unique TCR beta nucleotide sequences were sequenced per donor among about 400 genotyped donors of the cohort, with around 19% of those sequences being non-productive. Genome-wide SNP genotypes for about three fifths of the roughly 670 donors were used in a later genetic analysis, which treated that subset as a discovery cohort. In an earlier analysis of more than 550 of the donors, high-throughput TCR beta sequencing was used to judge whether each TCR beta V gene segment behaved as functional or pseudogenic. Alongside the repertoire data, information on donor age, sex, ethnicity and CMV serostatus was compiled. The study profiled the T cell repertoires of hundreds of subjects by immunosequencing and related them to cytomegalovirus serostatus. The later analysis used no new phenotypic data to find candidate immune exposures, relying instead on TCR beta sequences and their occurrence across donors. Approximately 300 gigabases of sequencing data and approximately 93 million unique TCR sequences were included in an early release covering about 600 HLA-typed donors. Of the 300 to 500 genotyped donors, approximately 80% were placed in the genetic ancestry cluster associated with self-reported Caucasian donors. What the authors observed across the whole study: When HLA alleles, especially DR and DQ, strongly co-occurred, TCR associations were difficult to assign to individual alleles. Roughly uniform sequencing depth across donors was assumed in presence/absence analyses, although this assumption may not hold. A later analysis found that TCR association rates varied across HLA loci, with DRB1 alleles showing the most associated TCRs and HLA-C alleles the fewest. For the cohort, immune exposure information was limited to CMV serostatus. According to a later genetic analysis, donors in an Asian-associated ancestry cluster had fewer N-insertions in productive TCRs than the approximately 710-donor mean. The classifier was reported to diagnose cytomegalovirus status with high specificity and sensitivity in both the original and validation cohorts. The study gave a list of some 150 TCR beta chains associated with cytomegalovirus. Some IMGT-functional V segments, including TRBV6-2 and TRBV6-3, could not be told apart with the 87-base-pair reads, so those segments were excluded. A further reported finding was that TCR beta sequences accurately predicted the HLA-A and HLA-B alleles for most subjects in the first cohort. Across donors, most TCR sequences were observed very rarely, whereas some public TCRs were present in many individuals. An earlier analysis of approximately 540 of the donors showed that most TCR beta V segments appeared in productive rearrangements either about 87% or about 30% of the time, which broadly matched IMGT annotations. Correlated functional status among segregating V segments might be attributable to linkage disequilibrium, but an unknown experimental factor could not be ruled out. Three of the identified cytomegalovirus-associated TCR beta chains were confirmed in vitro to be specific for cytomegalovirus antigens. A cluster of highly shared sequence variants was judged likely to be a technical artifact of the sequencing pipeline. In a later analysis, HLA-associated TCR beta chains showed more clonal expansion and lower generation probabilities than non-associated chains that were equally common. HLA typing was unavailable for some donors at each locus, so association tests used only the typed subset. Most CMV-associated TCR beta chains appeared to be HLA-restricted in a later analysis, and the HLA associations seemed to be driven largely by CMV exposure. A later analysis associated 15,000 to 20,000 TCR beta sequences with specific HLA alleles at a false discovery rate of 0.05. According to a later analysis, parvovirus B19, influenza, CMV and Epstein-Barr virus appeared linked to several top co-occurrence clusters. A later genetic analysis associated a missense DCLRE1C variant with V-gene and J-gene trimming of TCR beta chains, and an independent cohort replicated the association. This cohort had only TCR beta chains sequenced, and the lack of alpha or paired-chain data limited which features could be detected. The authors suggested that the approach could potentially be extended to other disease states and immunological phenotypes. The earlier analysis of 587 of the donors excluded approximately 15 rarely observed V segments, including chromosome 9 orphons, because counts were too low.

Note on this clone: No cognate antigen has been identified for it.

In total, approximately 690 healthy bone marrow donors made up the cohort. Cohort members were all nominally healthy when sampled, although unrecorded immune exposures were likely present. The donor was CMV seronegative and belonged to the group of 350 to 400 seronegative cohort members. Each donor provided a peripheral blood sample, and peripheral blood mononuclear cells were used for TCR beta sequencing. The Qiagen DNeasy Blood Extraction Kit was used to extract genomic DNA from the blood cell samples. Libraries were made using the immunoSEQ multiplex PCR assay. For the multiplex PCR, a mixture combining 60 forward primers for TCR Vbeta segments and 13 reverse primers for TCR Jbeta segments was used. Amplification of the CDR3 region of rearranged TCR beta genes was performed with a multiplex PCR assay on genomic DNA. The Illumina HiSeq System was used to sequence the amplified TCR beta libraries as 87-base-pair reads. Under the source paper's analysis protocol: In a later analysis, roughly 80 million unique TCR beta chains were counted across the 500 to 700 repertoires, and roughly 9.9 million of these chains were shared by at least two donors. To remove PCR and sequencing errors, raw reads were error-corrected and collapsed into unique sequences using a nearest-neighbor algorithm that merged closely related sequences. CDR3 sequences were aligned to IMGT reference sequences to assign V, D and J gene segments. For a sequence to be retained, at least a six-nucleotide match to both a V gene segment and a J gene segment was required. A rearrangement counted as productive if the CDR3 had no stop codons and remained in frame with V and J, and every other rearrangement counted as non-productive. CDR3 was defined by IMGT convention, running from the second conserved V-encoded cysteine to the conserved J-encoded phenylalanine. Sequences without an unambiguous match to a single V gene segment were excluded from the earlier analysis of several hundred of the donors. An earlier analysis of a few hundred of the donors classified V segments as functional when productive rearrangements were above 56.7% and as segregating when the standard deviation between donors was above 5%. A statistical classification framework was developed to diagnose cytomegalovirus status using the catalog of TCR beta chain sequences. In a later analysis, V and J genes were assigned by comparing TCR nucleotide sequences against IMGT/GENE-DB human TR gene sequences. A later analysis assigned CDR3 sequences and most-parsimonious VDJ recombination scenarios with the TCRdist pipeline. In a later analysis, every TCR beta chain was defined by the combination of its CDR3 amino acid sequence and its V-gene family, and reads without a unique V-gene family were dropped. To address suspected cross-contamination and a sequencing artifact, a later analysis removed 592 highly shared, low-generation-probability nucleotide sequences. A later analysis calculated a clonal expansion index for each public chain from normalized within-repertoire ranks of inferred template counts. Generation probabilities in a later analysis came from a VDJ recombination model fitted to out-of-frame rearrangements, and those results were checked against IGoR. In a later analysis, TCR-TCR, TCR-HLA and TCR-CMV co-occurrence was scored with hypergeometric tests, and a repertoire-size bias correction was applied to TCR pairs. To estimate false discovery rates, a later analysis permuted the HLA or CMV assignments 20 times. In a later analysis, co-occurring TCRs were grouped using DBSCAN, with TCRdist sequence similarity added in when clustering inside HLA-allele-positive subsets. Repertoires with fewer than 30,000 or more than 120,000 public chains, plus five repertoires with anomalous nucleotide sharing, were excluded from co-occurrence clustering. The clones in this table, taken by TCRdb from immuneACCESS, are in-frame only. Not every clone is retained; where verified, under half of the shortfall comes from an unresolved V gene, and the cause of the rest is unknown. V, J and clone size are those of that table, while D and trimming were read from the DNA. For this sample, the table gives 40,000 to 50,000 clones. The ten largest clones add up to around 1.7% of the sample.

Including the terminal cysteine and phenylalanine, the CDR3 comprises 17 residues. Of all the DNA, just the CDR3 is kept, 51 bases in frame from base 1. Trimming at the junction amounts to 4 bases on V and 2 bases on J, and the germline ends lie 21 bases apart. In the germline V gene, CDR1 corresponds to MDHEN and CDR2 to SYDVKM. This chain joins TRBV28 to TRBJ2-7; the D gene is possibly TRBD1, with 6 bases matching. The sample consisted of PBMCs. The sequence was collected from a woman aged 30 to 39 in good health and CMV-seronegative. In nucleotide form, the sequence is TGTGCCAGCAGTTCACCGATAAGCCGGGACAAGGCCTACGAGCAGTACTTC. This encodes CASSSPISRDKAYEQYF.